The source of this TCR beta chain is a study of T cell responses to AZD1222 COVID-19 vaccine. Study in general: Analysis merged second doses at about 4 or about 12 weeks. Study results and limitations: After two AZD1222 doses, spike-specific TCR breadth and depth rose versus day 0. The CD4 TCRs associated with vaccination extended across spike and predominated at 160-218 and 743-854. The donor group comprised mostly white British people and more females; the analysis possibly underestimated clonal diversity.

Sequencing was performed with immunoSEQ multiplex PCR; in TCRdb, only in-frame clones are kept and a portion is missing. The sample lists approximately 100,000 clones, roughly 93% seen once, with around 4.7% in the top ten. This CDR3 region has 19 residues. Germline-derived CDR1 and CDR2 are LGHNA and YNFKEQ. Trimming took 1 base from V and 0 from J, leaving 16 bases between them. To note about this clone: Its antigen is as yet unknown.

The chain employs TRBV4-2 and TRBJ2-6, with D possibly called TRBD1 or TRBD2 (5 bases each). This receptor was obtained from an adult in good health. The source material was peripheral blood, sampled on day 0 of AZD1222 vaccination. CDR3 region: CASSQVAGQGPSGANVLTF. Here the CDR3 DNA reads TGTGCCAGCAGCCAAGTGGCGGGCCAGGGACCCTCTGGGGCCAACGTCCTGACTTTC.